This TCR beta chain was sequenced during a study of blood T cells in healthy people across ages. Study conclusions and caveats: Strong correlation linked observed beta diversity and percent naive T cells.

This clonotype was counted only a few times. Its antigen is not identified. Combining a sample-barcoded 5' primer with a J-beta primer mix, a second PCR ran for 7 to 11 cycles. TCRdb used MiXCR to reprocess the 5' RACE reads, holding one entry per CDR3 protein. The repertoire holds about 800,000 distinct CDR3 sequences, with approximately 25% as singletons. CDR1 and CDR2 from the germline V gene are SGHDN and FVKESK. Trimming took 4 bases from V and 8 from J; bases not matched to a gene: 7. There are 15 residues in the CDR3. A further study also used this sample, focusing on T cells of mothers and their children. This second report adds: Addition of sample barcodes and 2-4 random nucleotides occurred through the M1S primer of the second PCR. The TCR beta CDR3 read count exceeded 9 million for each mother and was about 2.7 million for each child. Overlap measured in related mother-child pairs was slightly, non-significantly higher than in unrelated pairs.

The receptor was derived from a boy between 10 and 17 years old in good health. The chain combines TRBV14 with TRBJ2-1; 11 nucleotides match TRBD2. The sequenced sample was blood. The CDR3: CASSLTSGSFYEQFF. CDR3 in DNA: TGTGCCAGCAGCCTCACTAGCGGGAGTTTCTATGAGCAGTTCTTC.